The sample holds one count of the clone carrying this T cell receptor (beta chain). This entry comes from a study of blood T cell repertoires in COVID-19. The CDR3 is made up of 16 amino acids. V shed 3 bases and J 9 bases; nucleotides not matched to a gene: 12. From germline, CDR1 is SGDLS and CDR2 YYNGEE. Produced via immunoSEQ multiplex PCR; TCRdb's table is partial and in-frame only. The sample includes some 99,000 clones, about 82% of them seen just once. Sequenced input: peripheral blood. The clonotype was recovered from a woman in her fifties or sixties in a cohort sampled during active or convalescent COVID-19. The chain has TRBV9 and TRBJ2-1, with 10 nucleotides matching TRBD2. The CDR3 region is CASSAQLAGINGEQFF. CDR3 nucleotide sequence: TGTGCCAGCAGCGCCCAACTAGCGGGAATCAACGGTGAGCAGTTCTTC.